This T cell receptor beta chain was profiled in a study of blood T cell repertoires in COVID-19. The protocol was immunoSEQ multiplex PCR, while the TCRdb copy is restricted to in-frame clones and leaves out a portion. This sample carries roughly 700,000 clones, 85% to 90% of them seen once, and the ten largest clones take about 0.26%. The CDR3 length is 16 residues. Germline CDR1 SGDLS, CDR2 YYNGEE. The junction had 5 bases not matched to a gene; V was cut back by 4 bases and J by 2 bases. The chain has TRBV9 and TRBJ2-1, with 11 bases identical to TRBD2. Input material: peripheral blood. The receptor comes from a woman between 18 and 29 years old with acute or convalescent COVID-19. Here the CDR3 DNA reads TGTGCCAGCAGCTACCGACTAGCGGGGCCCTACAATGAGCAGTTCTTC. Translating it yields CASSYRLAGPYNEQFF.